This T cell receptor (beta chain) was documented in a study of cytomegalovirus exposure and HLA in healthy donors. At the level of the study: The roughly 120 validation repertoires and the roughly 700 first-cohort repertoires shared a platform, a later analysis reported. Study observations and caveats: The classifier, whose performance was assessed in both the original and validation cohorts, reportedly diagnosed cytomegalovirus status with high specificity and sensitivity. Through in vitro validation, three CMV-associated chains were shown to be specific for CMV antigens. Researchers counted roughly 150 TCR beta chains as cytomegalovirus-associated.

The CDR3 has 15 amino acids. With V trimmed by 6 bases and J by 8 bases, 13 bases remained unmatched. Germline V gene sequence: CDR1 SGHTA, CDR2 FQGTGA. The method was immunoSEQ multiplex PCR; TCRdb's version includes in-frame clones alone and lacks a portion of them. The top ten hold about 3% of the sample, which has roughly 250,000 clones, around nine tenths seen once. Concerning this clone: No antigen is known for it.

The sequencing sample was made of PBMCs. The sequence came from a man aged 18-30 years in good health and CMV-seronegative. V is TRBV7-3 and J is TRBJ2-1, with 7 bases fitting TRBD2. DNA of the CDR3: TGTGCCAGCAGTCCCGCGGCGGGAGTAGGCGATGAGCAGTTCTTC. It codes for CASSPAAGVGDEQFF.